The clone carrying this T cell receptor (beta chain) showed up many times. Its antigen is currently unknown. This record belongs to a study of metastatic and nonmetastatic thyroid tumors. Study-level background: Repertoires were compared across blood and tumor or nodule tissue from malignant and benign thyroid patients.

As originally analysed: Using the CDR3 differences seen across clinicopathological groups, the authors built a distant-metastasis classifier for papillary thyroid cancer, which was meant to discriminate distant-metastatic patients. TCRdb reprocessed the PCR reads via MiXCR. Clone size and V and J calls follow TCRdb, not the original study. The top ten clones hold around 12% of a sample with roughly 15,000 clones, 25% to 35% of them seen once. Before thyroid surgery, none of the patients had received any treatment. General study results and limits: Reports indicated that malignant thyroid tumors showed significantly higher TCR beta diversity than benign nodules did, in blood and tumor.

This clonotype originated in a male donor with papillary thyroid cancer or a benign thyroid nodule (not recorded which). Some clones in this sample may be carry-over from other donors' samples. What was sequenced was tumor tissue.

In DNA, the CDR3 is TGTGCCAGCAGCGTTTCGAGGGAGGGCCGCGTTCGTGGGGAGCTGTTTTTT. Protein product: CASSVSREGRVRGELFF. This chain connects TRBV9 to TRBJ2-2, with TRBD2 matching over 7 bases. Germline V gene lookup returns CDR1 SGDLS and CDR2 YYNGEE. With V trimmed by 2 bases and J by 8 bases, 15 bases remained unmatched. The CDR3 is made up of 17 amino acids.